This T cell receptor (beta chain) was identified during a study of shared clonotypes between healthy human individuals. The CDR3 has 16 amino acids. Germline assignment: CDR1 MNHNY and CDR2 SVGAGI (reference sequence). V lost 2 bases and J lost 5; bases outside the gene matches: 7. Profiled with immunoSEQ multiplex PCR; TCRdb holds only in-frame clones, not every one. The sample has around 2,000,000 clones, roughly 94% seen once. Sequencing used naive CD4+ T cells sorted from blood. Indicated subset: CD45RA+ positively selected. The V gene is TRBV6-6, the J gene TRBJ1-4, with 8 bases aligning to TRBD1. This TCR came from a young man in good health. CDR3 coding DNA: TGTGCCAGCAGTTACCGCCGGGACAGGCTAAATGAAAAACTGTTTTTT. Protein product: CASSYRRDRLNEKLFF.